The 19 T cell receptor beta chains presented below share a single source sample, sequenced in a study of cytotoxic CD8 clonotypes in ibrutinib-treated CLL. Only in-frame clones appear in the TCRdb table, and some are missing; sequencing was by immunoSEQ multiplex PCR. The sample holds about 270,000 clones, 60% to 80% seen once. The material was PBMCs, obtained at disease progression, from a patient treated with ibrutinib. The source of these receptors is a human donor with chronic lymphocytic leukemia.

This clone appeared once. The chain is built from TRBV28 and TRBJ2-7, with 9 bases matching TRBD1. This CDR3 has 16 amino acids. Germline loops: CDR1 MDHEN, CDR2 SYDVKM. The ends lost 6 bases at V and 7 bases at J; junction bases unmatched: 16. CDR3 nucleotide sequence: TGTGCCAGCAGACCGACAGGGGGTACGCGACCTTCAGAGCAGTACTTC. Protein product: CASRPTGGTRPSEQYF.

The chain couples TRBV10-3 to TRBJ2-1; 7 positions agree with TRBD2. Germline lookup yields CDR1 ENHRY and CDR2 SYGVKD. The CDR3 consists of 15 residues. After removal of 6 bases from V and 4 bases from J, the junction contained 9 bases not matched to a gene. The CDR3 sequence: CAIRPTGTIYNEQFF. The CDR3 nucleotides read TGTGCCATCAGACCTACCGGGACTATATACAATGAGCAGTTCTTC.

This chain uses TRBV19 with TRBJ2-5, with D perhaps given as TRBD1 or TRBD2 (7 bases each). Germline loops: CDR1 LNHDA, CDR2 SQIVND (reference sequence). Between the trimmed V and J ends, which lost 5 bases and 7 bases, there was a span of 14 bases. The CDR3 sequence is 13 residues long. The CDR3 DNA is TGTGCCAGTAGTCAGGGGGGGCTTGGGACCCAGTACTTC. This codes for CASSQGGLGTQYF.

The chain recombines TRBV5-1 with TRBJ2-1; D is possibly TRBD2 (6 bases). Trimming removed 6 bases at V and 7 bases at J, with 17 bases between. The CDR3 is 14 amino acids. CDR1 is SGHRS, CDR2 YFSETQ, per germline. Written as DNA, the CDR3 is TGCGCCAGCACCGCGCGGGACCCAAAGAATGAGCAGTTCTTC. Protein sequence: CASTARDPKNEQFF.

The chain has TRBV9 and TRBJ2-3; TRBD2 aligns across 8 bases. The length of the CDR3 is 16 residues. Germline lookup yields CDR1 SGDLS and CDR2 YYNGEE. After removal of 2 bases from V and 1 base from J, the junction contained 6 bases not matched to a gene. CDR3 coding DNA: TGTGCCAGCAGCGTCTGGACTAGCCGGGGCACAGATACGCAGTATTTT. It is translated as CASSVWTSRGTDTQYF.

The table lists this clone with a count of one. This chain connects TRBV5-1 to TRBJ2-1; TRBD1 is a possible D gene (6 bases). Germline V gene data show CDR1 as SGHRS and CDR2 as YFSETQ. Trimming shortened V by 4 bases and J by 0 bases, and 11 bases separated the two germline ends. This CDR3 spans 15 amino acids. The CDR3 DNA follows: TGCGCCAGCAGCGACGGGACATCCTCCTACAATGAGCAGTTCTTC. It codes for CASSDGTSSYNEQFF.

V is TRBV12-5 and J is TRBJ2-3, with D perhaps matching TRBD2 (7 bases). Germline V gene lookup returns CDR1 LGHNT and CDR2 FRNRAP. The ends were cut back, 7 bases at V and 5 bases at J, with 22 bases in the middle. The CDR3 runs to 16 residues. CDR3 sequence reads: CASVPTRGQGGDTQYF. The DNA of the CDR3 is TGTGCTAGTGTCCCAACGCGGGGGCAGGGTGGAGATACGCAGTATTTT.

The chain carries TRBV4-1 and TRBJ2-7; TRBD1 agrees at 7 bases. V lost 2 bases and J lost 2; bases outside the gene matches: 6. Germline V CDR1 and CDR2: MGHRA, YSYEKL. This CDR3 has 15 amino acids. CDR3 loop: CASSQNRDSPYEQYF. DNA of the CDR3: TGCGCCAGCAGCCAAAACCGGGACAGCCCCTACGAGCAGTACTTC.

The chain uses TRBV11-2 and TRBJ2-3; D ambiguous. Per the germline V gene, CDR1 is SGHAT and CDR2 is FQNNGV. This CDR3 region has 13 residues. Between the trimmed V and J ends, which lost 4 bases and 2 bases, there was a span of 7 bases. This CDR3 is CASSYRYTDTQYF. CDR3 nucleotides: TGTGCCAGCAGCTACAGATACACAGATACGCAGTATTTT.

The chain links TRBV10-3 to TRBJ2-5, with 11 bases that match TRBD2. Trimming removed 4 bases from V and 4 bases from J; junction bases left unmatched: 5. There are 15 residues in the CDR3. The germline V gene encodes CDR1 ENHRY and CDR2 SYGVKD. The DNA of the CDR3 is TGTGCCATCAGTGGGATAGCGGGAGGGGCAGAGACCCAGTACTTC. Its protein is CAISGIAGGAETQYF.

The chain couples TRBV6-5 to TRBJ2-7; TRBD1 or TRBD2 may be the D gene (6 bases each). CDR3 length: 14 amino acids. Germline values: CDR1 MNHEY, CDR2 SVGAGI. V lost 2 bases and J 4 bases, leaving 12 bases between the germline ends. CDR3 DNA: TGTGCCAGCAGTTACAACGGGGGCGCGTACGAGCAGTACTTC. It encodes CASSYNGGAYEQYF.

The genes are TRBV28 and TRBJ2-7; perhaps TRBD1 as D (6 bases). Germline V lookup: CDR1 MDHEN, CDR2 SYDVKM. V was trimmed by 8 bases and J by 6 bases, leaving 11 bases between them. The CDR3 spans 11 residues. The CDR3 sequence is CASEQGSEQYF. As DNA, the CDR3 is TGTGCCAGCGAACAGGGAAGCGAGCAGTACTTC.

The chain uses TRBV19 and TRBJ1-2; perhaps TRBD1 as D (6 bases). The V gene lost 9 bases and the J gene lost 4 bases, with 12 bases spanning the gap. Germline V gene lookup returns CDR1 LNHDA and CDR2 SQIVND (reference sequence). CDR3 length: 12 residues. CDR3 DNA: TGTGCCAGCGCCCAGGGGACCTATGGCTACACCTTC. It is translated as CASAQGTYGYTF.

The genes are TRBV6-1 and TRBJ1-1, with 7 bases identical to TRBD1. The V segment lost 6 bases and the J segment 4 bases; nucleotides outside the gene matches: 8. Germline lookup yields CDR1 MNHNS and CDR2 SASEGT. This CDR3 region has 14 residues. CDR3 nucleotides: TGTGCCAGCAGCAAAAGGGGGCTGGGCACTGAAGCTTTCTTT. As protein: CASSKRGLGTEAFF.

This chain uses TRBV5-1 with TRBJ1-4; a possible D gene is TRBD1 (5 bases). There are 13 residues in the CDR3. Trimming pared 4 bases from V and 10 bases from J, leaving 14 bases between. CDR1 is SGHRS, CDR2 YFSETQ, per germline. Here the CDR3 DNA reads TGCGCCAGCAGCGCAGGGACTACTGTAAAACTGTTTTTT. This gives the protein CASSAGTTVKLFF.

This clone was seen a handful of times. The chain combines TRBV11-2 with TRBJ2-5, with D perhaps matching TRBD1 (5 bases). This CDR3 has 14 amino acids. Germline V CDR1 and CDR2: SGHAT, FQNNGV. Trimming shortened V by 5 bases and J by 5 bases, and 15 bases separated the two germline ends. The CDR3 sequence: CASSLKGYGETQYF. Here the CDR3 DNA reads TGTGCCAGCAGCCTAAAGGGGTACGGGGAGACCCAGTACTTC.

This sequence joins TRBV5-1 and TRBJ2-2, with D tentatively TRBD1 or TRBD2 (5 bases each). CDR1 and CDR2 from the germline V gene are SGHRS and YFSETQ. The V end lost 3 bases, the J end lost 0 bases, and 15 bases lay between the germline ends. The CDR3 covers 17 residues. CDR3 DNA: TGCGCCAGCAGCTCGGGACGGAGGTTCGCGAACACCGGGGAGCTGTTTTTT. It codes for CASSSGRRFANTGELFF.

The rearrangement uses TRBV5-1 and TRBJ2-7; TRBD1 or TRBD2 may be the D gene (5 bases each). V dropped 6 bases and J dropped 4 bases, with 17 bases sitting between them. There are 14 residues in the CDR3. From germline, CDR1 is SGHRS and CDR2 YFSETQ. The CDR3 sequence: CASKIGGSAYEQYF. The DNA of the CDR3 is TGCGCCAGCAAAATTGGGGGTTCGGCTTACGAGCAGTACTTC.

This clone has a handful of counts. The rearrangement links TRBV2 to TRBJ2-7; TRBD2 might be the D (5 bases). Germline CDR1 SNHLY, CDR2 FYNNEI. The CDR3 is 13 amino acids. V was trimmed by 7 bases and J by 4 bases, leaving 14 bases between them. CDR3 DNA sequence: TGTGCCAGCAAGGAGCTAGCACCTTACGAGCAGTACTTC. Residues: CASKELAPYEQYF.